The 13 T cell receptor beta chains given below trace back to one sample, sequenced in a study of response to subunit inactivated influenza vaccine (dated by TCRdb to the late 2010s). Receptor amplification or capture employed RT-PCR. Sequencing was performed on an Illumina HiSeq 2500. The public reads were reanalyzed by TCRdb: fastp trimming at Q25, MiXCR alignment, in-frame beta chains only. Identical CDR3 protein sequences are pooled into one entry, listed with their most common genes and DNA. The sample data list about 310,000 distinct CDR3 sequences, and just over 20% of these were observed just once. The top ten constitute about 9.4% of the sample. The sequenced sample was PBMCs from blood, obtained less than 22 months after vaccination. All receptors derive from a man aged 50 to 69 who received an inactivated influenza vaccine. Donor details come from another sample of the same person, matched by shared clones.

The J gene is TRBJ1-5, the V gene TRBV24-1; D ambiguous. Trimming took 3 bases from V and 7 from J, leaving 9 bases between them. In germline, CDR1 is KGHDR, CDR2 SFDVKD. There are 13 residues in the CDR3. CDR3 bases: TGTGCCACCAGTGATGTAGGGCGGCAGCCCCAGCATTTT. Amino acids: CATSDVGRQPQHF.

This sequence joins TRBV27 and TRBJ2-3; the D gene is possibly TRBD2 (7 bases). This CDR3 is 15 amino acids long. V was shortened by 2 bases and J by 2 bases, with 11 bases between the two germline ends. Germline lookup yields CDR1 MNHEY and CDR2 SMNVEV (reference sequence). The CDR3 DNA is TGTGCCAGCAGTTTAGTGGGGGGGCCCACAGATACGCAGTATTTT. It specifies CASSLVGGPTDTQYF.

This chain connects TRBV7-2 to TRBJ2-1; the D gene is possibly TRBD1 (5 bases). Germline CDR1 reads SGHTA; CDR2 reads FQGNSA. Deletions cut 5 bases from V and 3 bases from J, with 17 bases between. The CDR3 is 16 residues long. DNA of the CDR3: TGTGCCAGCAGCCCTTTCCGACAGATCAACTACAATGAGCAGTTCTTC. The encoded protein is CASSPFRQINYNEQFF.

This clonotype occurred a few times. The chain carries TRBV6-1 and TRBJ2-5; no reliable D call. Germline V CDR1 and CDR2: MNHNS, SASEGT. The CDR3 length is 13 residues. Trimming removed 6 bases at V and 0 bases at J, with 8 bases between. The CDR3 DNA sequence: TGTGCCAGCAGCCCCGTACACCAAGAGACCCAGTACTTC. As protein: CASSPVHQETQYF.

The rearrangement joins TRBV10-3 to TRBJ1-2, with 12 bases identical to TRBD1. Germline CDR1 reads ENHRY; CDR2 reads SYGVKD. J gave up 8 bases and V 8 bases, and 18 bases lay outside the gene matches. The CDR3 sequence is 17 residues long. CDR3 amino acids: CAILPGQGARESDGYTF. Here the CDR3 DNA reads TGTGCCATCCTACCGGGACAGGGGGCCAGGGAATCGGACGGCTACACCTTC.

This clonotype has a handful of counts. The germline gene is not matched at one end of the junction; a read error may be the cause. The V gene is TRBV7-7, the J gene TRBJ2-7, with 7 bases lining up with TRBD1. Germline V lookup: CDR1 SSHAT, CDR2 FNYEAQ (reference sequence). This CDR3 is 13 amino acids long. As DNA, the CDR3 is TGTGCTAGCAGCTTTGGGACAGCGAGCGAGCAGTACTTC. Translated, it gives CASSFGTASEQYF.

The chain joins TRBV6-1 to TRBJ1-5; 7 nucleotides agree with TRBD1. The CDR3 has 15 residues. The V gene end was trimmed by 3 bases and the J gene end by 4 bases; junction bases not matched to a gene: 6. Germline CDR1 is MNHNS and CDR2 is SASEGT. Written as DNA, the CDR3 is TGTGCCAGCAGTGATTACAGGGGCCCGAATCAGCCCCAGCATTTT. The encoded protein is CASSDYRGPNQPQHF.

There are a few counts of this clonotype. The chain recombines TRBV20-1 with TRBJ1-5; D not certain. Trimming removed 2 bases from V and 2 bases from J, with 13 bases in between. Germline V gene sequence: CDR1 DFQATT, CDR2 SNEGSKA (reference sequence). This CDR3 region has 15 residues. The CDR3 loop is CSARSPGTGNQPQHF. The CDR3 DNA follows: TGCAGTGCTAGATCGCCGGGAACGGGCAATCAGCCCCAGCATTTT.

This clonotype was found a few times. The CDR3 protein is CSASFSTSGSPLHF. Written as DNA, the CDR3 is TGCAGTGCTAGTTTTTCCACGAGTGGCTCACCCCTCCACTTT. The chain links TRBV20-1 to TRBJ1-6; D is ambiguous. The germline V gene has CDR1 DFQATT and CDR2 SNEGSKA (reference sequence). V was shortened by 3 bases and J by 10 bases, with 16 bases between the two germline ends. The CDR3 is 14 amino acids.

This clonotype turned up a few times. This chain uses TRBV28 with TRBJ2-7, with D possibly being TRBD2 (6 bases). The CDR3 consists of 12 residues. The ends were cut back, 7 bases at V and 6 bases at J, with 13 bases in the middle. Germline CDR1 reads MDHEN; CDR2 reads SYDVKM. The CDR3 reads CASTPSGGEQYF. CDR3 bases: TGTGCCAGCACTCCTTCCGGGGGCGAGCAGTACTTC.

The chain has TRBV3-1 and TRBJ2-1, with D hard to call. The CDR3 is 15 residues long. The V gene's germline CDR1 is LGHDT and CDR2 YNNKEL (reference sequence). Trimming left V 4 bases short and J 3 bases short, with 13 bases between. The CDR3: CASSLFGSVYNEQFF. CDR3 bases: TGTGCCAGCAGCCTGTTCGGAAGTGTCTACAATGAGCAGTTCTTC.

The chain carries TRBV6-5 and TRBJ2-6, with TRBD1 matching 8 bases. CDR3 length: 15 residues. Germline V gives CDR1 MNHEY, CDR2 SVGAGI. V trimming: 5 bases; J trimming: 3 bases; junction bases outside the gene matches: 3. The CDR3 loop reads CASSLDRGGANVLTF. CDR3 nucleotide sequence: TGTGCCAGCAGTCTCGACAGGGGTGGGGCCAACGTCCTGACTTTC.

This clonotype has at least ten counts. The chain recombines TRBV7-2 with TRBJ1-2; D is possibly TRBD1 (5 bases). The CDR3 is made up of 16 amino acids. Trimming left V 5 bases short and J 8 bases short, with 24 bases between. Looked up from germline, CDR1 is SGHTA and CDR2 is FQGNSA. In DNA form, the CDR3 reads TGTGCCAGCAGCCCGACCCGGGACTCTACCTTGGGGGGCTACACCTTC. Its translation is CASSPTRDSTLGGYTF. Complete variable domain (other parts from reference TRBV7-2 and TRBJ1-2): GAGVSQSPSNKVTEKGKDVELRCDPISGHTALYWYRQSLGQGLEFLIYFQGNSAPDKSGLPSDRFSAERTGGSVSTLTIQRTQQEDSAVYLCASSPTRDSTLGGYTFGSGTRLTVV.